This is a list of T cell receptor delta chains from one sample in a study of γδ T cells in repeated Plasmodium falciparum infection. With CATT, TCRdb re-called clones from the multiplex PCR reads. The data show under 60,000 delta-chain clones, approximately 1.5% seen once. The sequencing input was gamma-delta T cells from blood. The receptors were sampled from a pool of human donors (malaria-infected and uninfected, not separated). The CDR3 runs from the conserved cysteine through the conserved F or W. Fields, in order: V gene, D gene, J gene, clone size, CDR3 protein, CDR3 DNA. The D gene is left open where the match is weak. Some rows mark clone size as missing; the rest say once, few, many or name a class of expanded clone.

TRDV1	TRDD3	TRDJ1	many	CALGNSTSPPAGGIRSTDKLIF	TGTGCTCTTGGGAACTCCACTTCCCCGCCCGCCGGGGGGATAAGGAGCACCGATAAACTCATCTTT
TRDV1	TRDD3	TRDJ1	medium-sized	CALGEYSLGYYRDKLIF	TGTGCTCTTGGGGAATACAGCCTGGGATACTACCGGGATAAACTCATCTTT
TRAV38-2/DV8	-	TRDJ1	many	CAYRIPGSLWGFYTDKLIF	TGTGCTTATAGGATACCTGGTTCCCTCTGGGGATTCTACACCGATAAACTCATCTTT
TRDV1	TRDD3	TRDJ1	many	CALGEPCQEGDIESPDKLIF	TGTGCCCTTGGGGAACCATGTCAGGAGGGGGATATAGAATCGCCCGATAAACTCATCTTT
TRDV1	TRDD3	TRDJ1	many	CALGERSLYWGSHTDKLIF	TGTGCTCTTGGGGAACGGTCCCTGTACTGGGGGTCACACACCGATAAACTCATCTTT
TRDV1	-	TRDJ1	many	CALGEPRRRDTRTPYHTDKLIF	TGTGCTCTTGGGGAACCTCGGAGAAGAGATACGCGGACACCATACCACACCGATAAACTCATCTTT
TRDV2	-	TRDJ1	many	CACDTVVDRGSGKALGPRELIF	TGTGCCTGTGACACCGTTGTGGATAGGGGCTCCGGGAAGGCACTGGGCCCCCGGGAACTCATCTTT
TRDV1	TRDD3	TRDJ1	many	CALGEAYWGIITLDKLIF	TGTGCTCTTGGGGAAGCCTACTGGGGGATTATCACCCTCGATAAACTCATCTTT
TRDV2	TRDD3	TRDJ1	medium-sized	CACDTAGRARVWGTRPLSPKLIF	TGTGCCTGTGACACCGCCGGTCGGGCCAGGGTCTGGGGGACTCGACCCCTATCGCCTAAACTCATCTTT
TRDV1	TRDD3	TRDJ1	medium-sized	CALLFPGGSKLIF	TGTGCTCTTTTATTCCCTGGGGGCTCAAAACTCATCTTT
TRDV1	-	TRDJ1	medium-sized	CALGNRVLATDKLIF	TGTGCTCTTGGGAACAGGGTGCTGGCAACCGATAAACTCATCTTT
TRDV1	TRDD3	TRDJ2	many	CALGEGPSHGGKWGIKSATLTAQLFF	TGTGCTCTTGGGGAAGGTCCCTCCCATGGAGGTAAATGGGGGATAAAGTCCGCAACTTTGACAGCACAACTCTTCTTT
TRDV2	-	TRDJ1	many	CACDTGDPYTDKLIF	TGTGCCTGTGACACCGGGGATCCATACACCGATAAACTCATCTTT
TRDV1	TRDD2	TRDJ2	many	CALGGLALPMKLEDSPSLALTAQLFF	TGTGCTCTTGGGGGACTAGCGCTTCCTATGAAGCTGGAGGATTCTCCTTCCTTAGCATTGACAGCACAACTCTTCTTT
TRDV1	TRDD3	TRDJ1	medium-sized	CALGESPRTGGCNSDKPIF	TGTGCTCTTGGGGAGAGTCCTCGTACTGGGGGATGTAACTCCGATAAACCCATCTTT
TRDV3	-	TRDJ1	many	CASRFVSTGYTDKLIF	TGTGCCTCCCGCTTTGTCTCTACTGGGTACACCGATAAACTCATCTTT
TRDV1	-	TRDJ1	medium-sized	CALGARDVLHHGADKLIF	TGTGCTCTTGGGGCCCGGGATGTTTTACACCACGGCGCCGATAAACTCATCTTT
TRDV1	-	TRDJ1	many	CALGELDLPWWIVPPLSTDKLIF	TGTGCTCTTGGGGAACTTGACCTACCCTGGTGGATCGTACCTCCTTTGTCCACCGACAAACTCATCTTT
TRDV1	-	TRDJ1	many	CALGELGPYGNGHQADKLIF	TGTGCTCTTGGGGAACTAGGGCCCTATGGCAATGGCCACCAAGCCGATAAACTCATCTTT
TRDV1	-	TRDJ3	medium-sized	CALGVNHRPWETRQMFF	TGTGCTCTTGGGGTAAACCACAGGCCCTGGGAGACCCGACAGATGTTTTTC
TRDV1	TRDD3	TRDJ1	many	CALGETRYWGIYSHTDKLIF	TGTGCTCTTGGGGAAACCCGGTACTGGGGGATATATTCCCACACCGATAAACTCATCTTT
TRDV2	TRDD3	TRDJ1	many	CACDTLLTGVPGAYTDKLIF	TGTGCCTGTGACACCCTCCTTACTGGGGTCCCAGGGGCGTACACCGATAAACTCATCTTT
TRDV1	-	TRDJ1	many	CALGTNVIRGDKLIF	TGTGCTCTTGGGACTAATGTGATACGGGGTGATAAACTCATCTTT
TRDV1	TRDD3	TRDJ1	many	CALGEELGENTDKLIF	TGTGCTCTTGGGGAAGAGCTGGGGGAAAACACCGATAAACTCATCTTT
TRDV1	TRDD3	TRDJ1	many	CALGERILLYWGIQGELIF	TGTGCTCTTGGGGAACGTATCCTTTTGTACTGGGGGATACAGGGAGAACTCATCTTT
TRDV1	TRDD3	TRDJ1	many	CALGELLYWGIYTDKLIF	TGTGCTCTTGGGGAACTGCTATATTGGGGGATCTACACCGATAAACTCATCTTT
TRDV1	TRDD3	TRDJ1	many	CALGEPSYGLLGDICYTDKLIF	TGTGCTCTTGGGGAACCTTCCTACGGTCTGCTGGGGGATATTTGCTACACCGATAAACTCATCTTT
TRAV36/DV7	TRDD3	TRDJ1	few	CAVAGGYYTDKLIF	TGTGCTGTGGCAGGGGGATATTACACCGATAAACTCATCTTT
TRDV1	TRDD3	TRDJ1	many	CALWPPRRFRGYWGTRVGTDKLIF	TGTGCTCTTTGGCCTCCTCGCCGATTTCGGGGATACTGGGGGACGAGGGTGGGCACCGATAAACTCATCTTT
TRDV1	TRDD3	TRDJ1	many	CALGEPVLGHTGGYTDKLIF	TGTGCTCTTGGGGAACCAGTTTTGGGTCATACTGGGGGATACACCGATAAACTCATCTTT
TRDV1	-	TRDJ1	many	CALGTKWTGPSKNGAGDWGEKYTDKLIF	TGTGCTCTTGGGACGAAGTGGACCGGGCCTTCCAAGAACGGCGCTGGGGATTGGGGGGAAAAGTACACCGATAAACTCATCTTT
TRDV2	-	TRDJ1	many	CACDRLSFPAQSYRVLGVSDKLIF	TGTGCCTGTGACCGTCTGAGTTTTCCAGCGCAATCGTATAGAGTACTGGGCGTCTCCGATAAACTCATCTTT
TRDV1	-	TRDJ1	many	CALGGAMPSAYTDKLIF	TGTGCTCTTGGGGGGGCCATGCCGAGCGCGTACACCGATAAACTCATCTTT
TRDV2	TRDD3	TRDJ1	many	CACDPVFTGGSYTDKLIF	TGTGCCTGTGACCCCGTTTTTACTGGGGGGAGTTACACCGATAAACTCATCTTT
TRDV1	-	TRDJ1	many	CALGELTRRRVPTDKLIF	TGTGCTCTTGGGGAACTAACCCGACGCCGAGTACCAACCGATAAACTCATCTTT
TRDV1	-	TRDJ1	many	CALGEGPGLSYGTGTDKLIF	TGTGCTCTTGGGGAAGGACCCGGCCTATCCTATGGAACGGGTACCGATAAACTCATCTTT
TRDV1	-	TRDJ1	-	CALGDFFLRGYITDKLIF	TGTGCTCTTGGGGATTTTTTCCTACGGGGATACATTACCGATAAACTCATCTTT
TRDV1	TRDD3	TRDJ1	many	CALGGRPFPPAPLLGDTQGKLIF	TGTGCTCTTGGGGGCCGTCCCTTTCCTCCCGCCCCTTTACTGGGGGATACACAGGGTAAACTCATCTTT
TRDV1	TRDD3	TRDJ1	many	CALGETQSKGGYRTDKLIF	TGTGCTCTTGGGGAAACGCAGTCCAAGGGGGGATACCGGACTGATAAACTCATCTTT
TRDV1	TRDD3	TRDJ1	many	CALGPVPASYWGIRYTDKLIF	TGTGCTCTTGGGCCAGTTCCTGCGTCATACTGGGGGATACGGTACACCGATAAACTCATCTTT
TRDV1	TRDD3	TRDJ1	many	CALGVPAFLSYWGMRGTDKLIF	TGTGCTCTTGGGGTCCCAGCCTTCTTATCGTACTGGGGGATGAGGGGAACCGATAAACTCATCTTT
TRDV1	TRDD3	TRDJ1	medium-sized	CALGGRGSFWGIHYTDKLIF	TGTGCTCTTGGGGGGAGGGGTTCTTTCTGGGGGATTCATTACACCGATAAACTCATCTTT
TRDV1	TRDD3	TRDJ1	many	CALGEGGSDSDWGILTPCLDKLIF	TGTGCTCTTGGGGAAGGCGGGTCAGATTCCGACTGGGGGATACTCACACCGTGTCTCGATAAACTCATCTTT
TRDV1	TRDD3	TRDJ1	many	CALGDRPPGSYWGIRKVDKLIF	TGTGCTCTTGGGGATCGGCCCCCCGGATCATACTGGGGGATACGGAAAGTCGATAAACTCATCTTT
TRDV2	-	TRDJ1	many	CACDSVGGGPKLIF	TGTGCCTGTGACTCCGTGGGAGGGGGGCCTAAACTCATCTTT
TRDV1	-	TRDJ1	many	CALGIPHRHTDKLIF	TGTGCTCTTGGGATTCCGCACCGCCACACCGATAAACTCATCTTT
TRDV1	-	TRDJ1	many	CALGERIRRGPLGAADKLIF	TGTGCTCTTGGGGAAAGGATCCGGAGGGGGCCTTTGGGGGCTGCCGATAAACTCATCTTT
TRDV2	TRDD3	TRDJ1	many	CACDTGIRGIRGYTDKLIF	TGTGCCTGCGACACCGGGATCCGGGGGATACGCGGGTACACCGATAAACTCATCTTT
TRDV2	TRDD3	TRDJ3	many	CACDTISLGDTPWDTRQMFF	TGTGCCTGTGACACAATTTCACTGGGGGATACGCCCTGGGACACCCGACAGATGTTTTTC
TRDV1	TRDD3	TRDJ1	few	CALGERAYWGIPYTDKLIF	TGTGCTCTTGGGGAACGGGCGTACTGGGGGATCCCGTACACCGATAAACTCATCTTT
TRDV2	-	TRDJ1	many	CACDTVMKKTDKLIF	TGTGCCTGTGACACCGTAATGAAGAAAACCGATAAACTCATCTTT
TRDV2	TRDD3	TRDJ1	many	CACDTGALVTGGYGNSDKLIF	TGTGCCTGTGACACCGGGGCCCTGGTAACTGGGGGATACGGGAACAGCGATAAACTCATCTTT
TRDV1	TRDD2	TRDJ1	medium-sized	CALGVSSFLRGYTDKLIF	TGTGCTCTTGGGGTTTCTTCTTTCCTACGGGGGTACACCGATAAACTCATCTTT
TRDV1	-	TRDJ1	medium-sized	CALGEISIRRPDKLIF	TGTGCTCTTGGGGAAATTTCGATACGACGACCCGATAAACTCATCTTT
TRDV2	TRDD3	TRDJ1	many	CACDTLGASHTGGHTDKLIF	TGTGCCTGTGACACTCTAGGGGCTTCGCACACTGGGGGACACACCGATAAACTCATCTTT
TRDV2	TRDD3	TRDJ1	many	CACDGLGGPDKLIF	TGTGCCTGTGACGGGCTGGGGGGCCCCGATAAACTCATCTTT